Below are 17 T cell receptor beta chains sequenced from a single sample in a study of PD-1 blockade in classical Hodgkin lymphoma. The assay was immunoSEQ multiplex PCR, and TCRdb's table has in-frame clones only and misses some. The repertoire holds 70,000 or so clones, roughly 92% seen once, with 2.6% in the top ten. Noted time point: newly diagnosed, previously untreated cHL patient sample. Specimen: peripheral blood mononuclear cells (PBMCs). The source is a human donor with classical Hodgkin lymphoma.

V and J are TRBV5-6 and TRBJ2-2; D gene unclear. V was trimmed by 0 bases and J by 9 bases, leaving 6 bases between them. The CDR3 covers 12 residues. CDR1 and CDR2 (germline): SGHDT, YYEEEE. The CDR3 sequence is CASSLAARELFF. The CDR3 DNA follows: TGTGCCAGCAGCTTGGCTGCCCGGGAGCTGTTTTTT.

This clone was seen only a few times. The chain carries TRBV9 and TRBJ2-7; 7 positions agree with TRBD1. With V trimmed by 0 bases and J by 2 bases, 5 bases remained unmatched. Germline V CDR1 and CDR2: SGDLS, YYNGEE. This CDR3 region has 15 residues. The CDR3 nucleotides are TGTGCCAGCAGCGTAGGCGGTAGGGGGCCCTACGAGCAGTACTTC. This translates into CASSVGGRGPYEQYF. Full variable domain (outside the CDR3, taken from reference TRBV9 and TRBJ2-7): DSGVTQTPKHLITATGQRVTLRCSPRSGDLSVYWYQQSLDQGLQFLIQYYNGEERAKGNILERFSAQQFPDLHSELNLSSLELGDSALYFCASSVGGRGPYEQYFGPGTRLTVT.

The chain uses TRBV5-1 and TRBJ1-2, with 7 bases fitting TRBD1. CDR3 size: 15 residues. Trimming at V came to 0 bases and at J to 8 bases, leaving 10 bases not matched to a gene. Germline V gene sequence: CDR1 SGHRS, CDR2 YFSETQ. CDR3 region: CASSLEGTAEGGYTF. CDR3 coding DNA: TGCGCCAGCAGCTTGGAAGGGACAGCCGAGGGAGGCTACACCTTC.

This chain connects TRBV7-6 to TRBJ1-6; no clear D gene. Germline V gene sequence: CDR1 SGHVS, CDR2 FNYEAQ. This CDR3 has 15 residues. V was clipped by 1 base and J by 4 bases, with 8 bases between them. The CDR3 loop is CASSLGRSYNSPLHF. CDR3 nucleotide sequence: TGTGCCAGCAGCTTAGGACGCAGTTATAATTCACCCCTCCACTTT.

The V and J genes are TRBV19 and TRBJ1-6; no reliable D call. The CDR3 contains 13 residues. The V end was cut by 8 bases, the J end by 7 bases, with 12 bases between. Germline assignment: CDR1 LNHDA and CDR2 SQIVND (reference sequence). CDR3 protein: CASSSRVNSPLHF. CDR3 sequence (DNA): TGTGCCAGTTCGAGTAGGGTCAATTCACCCCTCCACTTT. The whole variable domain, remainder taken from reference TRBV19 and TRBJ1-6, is DGGITQSPKYLFRKEGQNVTLSCEQNLNHDAMYWYRQDPGQGLRLIYYSQIVNDFQKGDIAEGYSVSREKKESFPLTVTSAQKNPTAFYLCASSSRVNSPLHFGNGTRLTVT.

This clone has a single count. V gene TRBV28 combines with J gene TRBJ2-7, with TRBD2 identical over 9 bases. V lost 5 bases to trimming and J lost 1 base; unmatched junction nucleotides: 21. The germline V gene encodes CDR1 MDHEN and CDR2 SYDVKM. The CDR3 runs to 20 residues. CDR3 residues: CASSPRTALAGHFSSYEQYF. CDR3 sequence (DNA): TGTGCCAGCAGTCCGAGGACAGCCCTAGCGGGACATTTTAGTTCCTACGAGCAGTACTTC.

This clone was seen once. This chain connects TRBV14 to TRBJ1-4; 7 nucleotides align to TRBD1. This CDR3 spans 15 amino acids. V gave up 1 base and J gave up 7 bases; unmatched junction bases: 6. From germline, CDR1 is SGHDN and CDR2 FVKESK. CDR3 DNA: TGTGCCAGCAGCCAAGGGACAGGAACGGTTGAAAAACTGTTTTTT. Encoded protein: CASSQGTGTVEKLFF.

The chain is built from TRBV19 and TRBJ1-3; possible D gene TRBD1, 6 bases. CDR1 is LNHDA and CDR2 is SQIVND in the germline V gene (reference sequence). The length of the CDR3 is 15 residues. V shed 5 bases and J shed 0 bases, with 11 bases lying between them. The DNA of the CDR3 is TGTGCCAGTAGTCGCCGGGACATCTCTGGAAACACCATATATTTT. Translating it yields CASSRRDISGNTIYF. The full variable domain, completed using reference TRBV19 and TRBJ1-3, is DGGITQSPKYLFRKEGQNVTLSCEQNLNHDAMYWYRQDPGQGLRLIYYSQIVNDFQKGDIAEGYSVSREKKESFPLTVTSAQKNPTAFYLCASSRRDISGNTIYFGEGSWLTVV.

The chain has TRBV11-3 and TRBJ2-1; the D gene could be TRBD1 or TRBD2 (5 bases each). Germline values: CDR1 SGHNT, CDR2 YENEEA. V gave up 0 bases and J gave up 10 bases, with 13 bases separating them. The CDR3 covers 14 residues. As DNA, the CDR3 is TGTGCCAGCAGCTTAGATCGGTTGGGGGTCGAGCAGTTCTTC. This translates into CASSLDRLGVEQFF.

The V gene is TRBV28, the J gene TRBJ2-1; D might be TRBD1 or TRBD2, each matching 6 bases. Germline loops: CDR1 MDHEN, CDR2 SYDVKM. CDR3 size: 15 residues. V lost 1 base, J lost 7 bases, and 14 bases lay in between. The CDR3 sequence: CASSLYRGQGNEQFF. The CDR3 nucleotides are TGTGCCAGCAGTTTATATCGGGGGCAGGGGAATGAGCAGTTCTTC.

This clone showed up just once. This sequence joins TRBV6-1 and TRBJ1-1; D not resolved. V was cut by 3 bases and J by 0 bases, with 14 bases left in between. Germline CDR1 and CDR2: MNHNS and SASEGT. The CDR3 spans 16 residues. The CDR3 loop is CASSDLRGWMNTEAFF. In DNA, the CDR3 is TGTGCCAGCAGTGATTTGCGGGGATGGATGAACACTGAAGCTTTCTTT.

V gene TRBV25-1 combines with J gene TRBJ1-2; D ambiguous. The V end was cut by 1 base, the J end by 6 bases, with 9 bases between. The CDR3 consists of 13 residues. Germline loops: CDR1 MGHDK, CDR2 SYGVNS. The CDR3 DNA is TGTGCCAGCAGTGAATCTAGCAGCAATGGCTACACCTTC. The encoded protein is CASSESSSNGYTF.

CDR3 loop: CASSRDRIRGFGYTF. The CDR3 bases are TGTGCCAGCAGTCGCGACAGGATCCGAGGTTTTGGCTACACCTTC. The chain couples TRBV27 to TRBJ1-2, with D possibly TRBD1 on 6 matching bases. Germline V CDR1 and CDR2: MNHEY, SMNVEV (reference sequence). This CDR3 region has 15 residues. V lost 5 bases, J lost 7 bases, and 20 bases lay in between.

This CDR3 reads CASRGQDPGGYTF. In DNA, the CDR3 is TGTGCCAGCCGTGGACAGGACCCGGGTGGCTACACCTTC. V and J are TRBV19 and TRBJ1-2; TRBD1 matches at 7 bases. The CDR3 extends over 13 amino acids. Germline trimming cut 9 bases from V and 7 bases from J; bases unmatched to any gene: 11. Germline CDR1 LNHDA, CDR2 SQIVND (reference sequence). Looking up the rest from reference TRBV19 and TRBJ1-2 gives the full variable domain: DGGITQSPKYLFRKEGQNVTLSCEQNLNHDAMYWYRQDPGQGLRLIYYSQIVNDFQKGDIAEGYSVSREKKESFPLTVTSAQKNPTAFYLCASRGQDPGGYTFGSGTRLTVV.

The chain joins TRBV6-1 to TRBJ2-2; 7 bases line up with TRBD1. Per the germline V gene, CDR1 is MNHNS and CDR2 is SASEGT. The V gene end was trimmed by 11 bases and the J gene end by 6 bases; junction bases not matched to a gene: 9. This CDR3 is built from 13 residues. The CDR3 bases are TGTGCCGGGGCACAGGGGTCGGCCGGGGAGCTGTTTTTT. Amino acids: CAGAQGSAGELFF.

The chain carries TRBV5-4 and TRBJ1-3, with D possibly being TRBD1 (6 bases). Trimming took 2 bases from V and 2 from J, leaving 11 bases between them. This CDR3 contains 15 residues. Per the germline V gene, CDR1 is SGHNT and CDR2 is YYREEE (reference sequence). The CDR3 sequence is CASSFGGAAGNTIYF. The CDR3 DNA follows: TGTGCCAGCAGCTTTGGGGGGGCGGCTGGAAACACCATATATTTT.

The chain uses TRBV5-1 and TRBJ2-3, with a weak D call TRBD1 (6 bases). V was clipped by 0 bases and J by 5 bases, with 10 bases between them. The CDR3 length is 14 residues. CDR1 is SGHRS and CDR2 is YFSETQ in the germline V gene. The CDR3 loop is CASSLAFRGDTQYF. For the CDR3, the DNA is TGCGCCAGCAGCTTGGCCTTCAGGGGAGATACGCAGTATTTT.